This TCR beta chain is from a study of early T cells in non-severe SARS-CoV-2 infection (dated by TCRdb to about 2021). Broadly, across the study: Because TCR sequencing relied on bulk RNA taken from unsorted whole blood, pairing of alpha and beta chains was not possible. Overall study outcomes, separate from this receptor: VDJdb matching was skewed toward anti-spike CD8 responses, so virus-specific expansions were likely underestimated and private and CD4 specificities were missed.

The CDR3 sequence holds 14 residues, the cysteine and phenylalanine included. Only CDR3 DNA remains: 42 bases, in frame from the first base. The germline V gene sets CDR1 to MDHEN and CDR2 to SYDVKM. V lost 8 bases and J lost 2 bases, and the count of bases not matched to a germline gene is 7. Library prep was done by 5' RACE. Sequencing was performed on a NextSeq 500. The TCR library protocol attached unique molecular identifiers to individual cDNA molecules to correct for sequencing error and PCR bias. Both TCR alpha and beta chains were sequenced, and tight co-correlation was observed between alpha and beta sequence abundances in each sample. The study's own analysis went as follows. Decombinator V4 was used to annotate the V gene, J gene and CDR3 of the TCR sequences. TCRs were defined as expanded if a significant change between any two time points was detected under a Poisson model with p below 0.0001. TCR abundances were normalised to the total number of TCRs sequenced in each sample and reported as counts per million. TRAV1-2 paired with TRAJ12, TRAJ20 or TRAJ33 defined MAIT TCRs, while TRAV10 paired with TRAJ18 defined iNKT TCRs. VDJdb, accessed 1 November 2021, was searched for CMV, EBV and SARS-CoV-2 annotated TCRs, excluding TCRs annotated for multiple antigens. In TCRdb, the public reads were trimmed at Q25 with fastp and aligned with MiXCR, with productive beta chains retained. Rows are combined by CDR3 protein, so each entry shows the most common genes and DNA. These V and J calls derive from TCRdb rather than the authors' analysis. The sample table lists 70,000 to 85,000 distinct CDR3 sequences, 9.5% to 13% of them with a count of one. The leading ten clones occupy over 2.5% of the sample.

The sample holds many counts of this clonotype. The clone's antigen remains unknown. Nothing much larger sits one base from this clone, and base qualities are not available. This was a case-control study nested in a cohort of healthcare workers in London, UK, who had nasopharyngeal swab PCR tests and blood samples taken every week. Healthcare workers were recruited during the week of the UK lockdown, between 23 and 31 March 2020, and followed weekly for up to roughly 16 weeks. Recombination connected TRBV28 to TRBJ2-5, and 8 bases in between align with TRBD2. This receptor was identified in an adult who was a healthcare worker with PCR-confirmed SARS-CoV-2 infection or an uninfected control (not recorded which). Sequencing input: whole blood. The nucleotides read TGTGCCAGCCAAACGGGAGGGCGGCAAGAGACCCAGTACTTC. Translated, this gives CASQTGGRQETQYF.